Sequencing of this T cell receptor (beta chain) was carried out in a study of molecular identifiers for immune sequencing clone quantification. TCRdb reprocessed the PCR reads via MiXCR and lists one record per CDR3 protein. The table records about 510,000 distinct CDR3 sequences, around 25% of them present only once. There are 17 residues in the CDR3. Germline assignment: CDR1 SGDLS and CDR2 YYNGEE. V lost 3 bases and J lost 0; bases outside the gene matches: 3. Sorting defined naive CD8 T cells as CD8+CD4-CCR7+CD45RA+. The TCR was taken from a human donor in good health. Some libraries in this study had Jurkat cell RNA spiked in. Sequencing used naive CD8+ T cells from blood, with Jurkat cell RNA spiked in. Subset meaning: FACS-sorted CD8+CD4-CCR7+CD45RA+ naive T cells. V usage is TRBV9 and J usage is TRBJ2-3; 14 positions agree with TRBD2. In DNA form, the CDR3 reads TGTGCCAGCAGCGCGGGACTAGCGGGGGAAAGCACAGATACGCAGTATTTT. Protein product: CASSAGLAGESTDTQYF. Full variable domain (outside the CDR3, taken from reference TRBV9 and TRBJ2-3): DSGVTQTPKHLITATGQRVTLRCSPRSGDLSVYWYQQSLDQGLQFLIQYYNGEERAKGNILERFSAQQFPDLHSELNLSSLELGDSALYFCASSAGLAGESTDTQYFGPGTRLTVL.